This is a list of T cell receptor beta chains from one sample in a study of T cells in Graves' hyperthyroidism and ophthalmopathy. TCRdb re-called the multiplex PCR reads through MiXCR, storing one row per CDR3 protein. The sample has roughly 150,000 distinct CDR3 sequences; roughly 10% are singletons. The sequencing sample was made of blood. The receptors originated from a woman aged 18-29 years with Graves' hyperthyroidism that later progressed to Graves' ophthalmopathy. CDR3s include the opening cysteine and the closing phenylalanine or tryptophan. The D gene is left open where the match is weak. Not all rows give a size; the values are once, few, many and, for expanded clones, a class.

D: .; size: many; J: TRBJ1-5; V: TRBV11-3; CDR3: CAQPRELCNQPQHF; DNA: TGTGCCCAGCCCAGGGAACTTTGCAATCAGCCCCAGCATTTT
D: .; size: many; J: TRBJ2-7; V: TRBV6-1; CDR3: CASRTRYYEQYF; DNA: TGTGCCAGCAGGACCCGATACTACGAGCAGTACTTC
D: TRBD2; size: few; J: TRBJ2-4; V: TRBV19; CDR3: CASSMDTLAGEGSKNIQYF; DNA: TGTGCCAGTAGTATGGACACACTAGCGGGAGAGGGTTCCAAAAACATTCAGTACTTC
D: .; size: many; J: TRBJ1-1; V: TRBV3-1; CDR3: CASRGRDTNTEAFF; DNA: TGTGCCAGCAGGGGCCGGGACACTAACACTGAAGCTTTCTTT
D: TRBD2; size: many; J: TRBJ2-5; V: TRBV6-1; CDR3: CASSELAGVQETQYF; DNA: TGTGCCAGCAGTGAGCTAGCGGGAGTTCAAGAGACCCAGTACTTC
D: TRBD1; size: many; J: TRBJ1-6; V: TRBV19; CDR3: CASSRTGGVRGGSPLHF; DNA: TGTGCCAGTAGTAGGACAGGGGGCGTCAGAGGAGGTTCACCCCTCCACTTT
D: TRBD1; size: many; J: TRBJ2-2; V: TRBV19; CDR3: CASSIGVTGGTGELFF; DNA: TGTGCCAGTAGTATAGGAGTCACAGGGGGCACCGGGGAGCTGTTTTTT
D: .; size: few; J: TRBJ2-2; V: TRBV5-1; CDR3: CASSLDGAGLLGGELFF; DNA: TGCGCCAGCAGCTTGGATGGGGCAGGCCTTCTAGGCGGGGAGCTGTTTTTT
D: TRBD2; size: many; J: TRBJ2-2; V: TRBV20-1; CDR3: CSARTSGSWYF; DNA: TGCAGTGCTAGAACTAGCGGGAGCTGGTATTTT
D: .; size: many; J: TRBJ1-2; V: TRBV6-1; CDR3: CASGTAFHYGYTF; DNA: TGTGCCAGCGGGACGGCTTTTCACTATGGCTACACCTTC
D: .; size: few; J: TRBJ2-1; V: TRBV30; CDR3: CAWSPRGVDEQFF; DNA: TGTGCCTGGAGTCCCCGGGGTGTGGATGAGCAGTTCTTC
D: TRBD2; size: many; J: TRBJ2-7; V: TRBV10-3; CDR3: CAISEETSHTYEQYF; DNA: TGTGCCATCAGTGAGGAGACTAGCCACACCTACGAGCAGTACTTC
D: .; size: many; J: TRBJ1-1; V: TRBV19; CDR3: CASSPSGNTEAFF; DNA: TGTGCCAGTAGTCCGTCTGGTAACACTGAAGCTTTCTTT
D: .; size: .; J: TRBJ2-3; V: TRBV19; CDR3: CASSIWGRGDTQYF; DNA: TGTGCCAGTAGTATCTGGGGGAGAGGAGATACGCAGTATTTT
D: .; size: many; J: TRBJ2-5; V: TRBV2; CDR3: CASRDNQETQYF; DNA: TGTGCCAGCCGGGACAACCAAGAGACCCAGTACTTC
D: .; size: many; J: TRBJ1-1; V: TRBV15; CDR3: CATSRVEVRTEAFF; DNA: TGTGCCACCAGCAGAGTCGAGGTGAGGACTGAAGCTTTCTTT
D: TRBD2; size: many; J: TRBJ2-7; V: TRBV7-2; CDR3: CASSSVWGGYNYEQYF; DNA: TGTGCCAGCAGCTCCGTCTGGGGGGGGTACAACTACGAGCAGTACTTC
D: .; size: many; J: TRBJ2-3; V: TRBV29-1; CDR3: CSSIGPGASTDTQYF; DNA: TGCAGCTCCATAGGCCCGGGGGCAAGCACAGATACGCAGTATTTT
D: .; size: many; J: TRBJ1-6; V: TRBV27; CDR3: CASSSPGMRGVYNSPLHF; DNA: TGTGCCAGCAGTTCTCCAGGGATGCGAGGGGTTTATAATTCACCCCTCCACTTT
D: TRBD2; size: many; J: TRBJ2-1; V: TRBV5-1; CDR3: CASSLGGRAYNEQFF; DNA: TGCGCCAGCAGCTTGGGGGGGAGGGCCTACAATGAGCAGTTCTTC
D: TRBD2; size: many; J: TRBJ2-5; V: TRBV20-1; CDR3: CSARTPGLAAQETQYF; DNA: TGCAGTGCTAGGACGCCGGGACTAGCGGCCCAAGAGACCCAGTACTTC
D: TRBD1; size: few; J: TRBJ2-6; V: TRBV6-6; CDR3: CASSYSTGTGGAGANVLTF; DNA: TGTGCCAGCAGTTACTCGACCGGGACAGGGGGCGCTGGGGCCAACGTCCTGACTTTC
D: TRBD2; size: few; J: TRBJ2-3; V: TRBV4-2; CDR3: CASSQDTGQTSGRGDTQYF; DNA: TGTGCCAGCAGCCAAGATACCGGCCAAACTAGCGGGAGGGGGGATACGCAGTATTTT
D: .; size: many; J: TRBJ2-5; V: TRBV10-3; CDR3: CATKLEGTQETQYF; DNA: TGTGCCACCAAACTTGAGGGCACTCAAGAGACCCAGTACTTC
D: .; size: .; J: TRBJ1-4; V: TRBV30; CDR3: CAWSIAGAREKLFF; DNA: TGTGCCTGGAGTATAGCCGGGGCGAGAGAAAAACTGTTTTTT
D: .; size: many; J: TRBJ2-1; V: TRBV11-2; CDR3: CASALLGTPTNEQFF; DNA: TGTGCCAGCGCCCTTCTAGGGACACCCACGAATGAGCAGTTCTTC
D: TRBD2; size: many; J: TRBJ2-3; V: TRBV28; CDR3: CASQGTSGISTDTQYF; DNA: TGTGCCAGTCAGGGGACTAGCGGGATCAGCACAGATACGCAGTATTTT
D: TRBD1; size: .; J: TRBJ2-7; V: TRBV13; CDR3: CASSTYRGRFNEQYF; DNA: TGTGCCAGCAGCACGTACAGGGGGAGGTTTAACGAGCAGTACTTC
D: .; size: many; J: TRBJ1-6; V: TRBV27; CDR3: CASSADMRPNSPLHF; DNA: TGTGCCAGCAGTGCCGACATGCGACCAAATTCACCCCTCCACTTT
D: .; size: many; J: TRBJ2-5; V: TRBV20-1; CDR3: CSAQKLGETQYF; DNA: TGCAGTGCCCAAAAACTTGGCGAGACCCAGTACTTC
D: TRBD2; size: .; J: TRBJ2-6; V: TRBV4-1; CDR3: CASSQGSLAGGLGANVLTF; DNA: TGCGCCAGCAGCCAAGGATCACTAGCGGGAGGCCTCGGGGCCAACGTCCTGACTTTC
D: .; size: many; J: TRBJ2-2; V: TRBV2; CDR3: CASSAVTGIGELFF; DNA: TGTGCCAGCAGTGCCGTGACAGGAATCGGGGAGCTGTTTTTT
D: TRBD2; size: many; J: TRBJ2-3; V: TRBV6-6; CDR3: CASSYSKALAGGDTQYF; DNA: TGTGCCAGCAGTTACTCGAAGGCTCTAGCGGGAGGGGATACGCAGTATTTT
D: .; size: many; J: TRBJ2-5; V: TRBV15; CDR3: CATSRDLVLVRETQYF; DNA: TGTGCCACCAGCAGAGACCTCGTACTAGTTCGGGAGACCCAGTACTTC
D: .; size: few; J: TRBJ2-5; V: TRBV19; CDR3: CASSRGYGETQYF; DNA: TGTGCCAGTAGTAGGGGGTATGGGGAGACCCAGTACTTC
D: TRBD1; size: many; J: TRBJ2-3; V: TRBV15; CDR3: CATSRGEPGQGLSTQYF; DNA: TGTGCCACCAGCAGAGGGGAACCGGGACAGGGGTTAAGTACGCAGTATTTT
D: .; size: few; J: TRBJ1-3; V: TRBV25-1; CDR3: CASSNTGVSGNTIYF; DNA: TGTGCCAGCAGTAACACAGGAGTCTCTGGAAACACCATATATTTT
D: .; size: .; J: TRBJ1-5; V: TRBV27; CDR3: CASSLYRGGEPQHF; DNA: TGTGCCAGCAGTTTATATAGGGGCGGAGAGCCCCAGCATTTT
D: TRBD2; size: .; J: TRBJ2-1; V: TRBV7-2; CDR3: CASSLQGGLAGGGNEQFF; DNA: TGTGCCAGCAGCTTACAGGGGGGGTTAGCGGGGGGGGGGAATGAGCAGTTCTTC
D: .; size: few; J: TRBJ2-3; V: TRBV7-2; CDR3: CASSLVGRDTDTQYF; DNA: TGTGCCAGCAGCTTAGTGGGACGGGACACAGATACGCAGTATTTT
D: .; size: many; J: TRBJ1-3; V: TRBV28; CDR3: CASSSTEDTIYF; DNA: TGTGCCAGCAGTTCGACAGAGGACACCATATATTTT
D: .; size: many; J: TRBJ1-1; V: TRBV7-9; CDR3: CASSLPETFEAFF; DNA: TGTGCCAGCAGCTTGCCAGAAACGTTTGAAGCTTTCTTT
D: .; size: .; J: TRBJ2-1; V: TRBV19; CDR3: CASRIRNEQFF; DNA: TGTGCCAGCCGCATTAGAAATGAGCAGTTCTTC
D: .; size: many; J: TRBJ1-2; V: TRBV10-3; CDR3: CAITERGGNYGYTF; DNA: TGTGCCATCACTGAGCGAGGGGGTAACTATGGCTACACCTTC
D: TRBD1; size: .; J: TRBJ2-7; V: TRBV5-4; CDR3: CASSRPGTGKNYEQYF; DNA: TGTGCCAGCAGCCGTCCCGGGACAGGGAAGAACTACGAGCAGTACTTC
D: TRBD1; size: many; J: TRBJ2-7; V: TRBV6-1; CDR3: CASSGGTGNGGYEQYF; DNA: TGTGCCAGCAGTGGCGGGACAGGGAATGGAGGATACGAGCAGTACTTC
D: .; size: .; J: TRBJ1-1; V: TRBV19; CDR3: CASSKHETTEAFF; DNA: TGTGCCAGTAGTAAACATGAGACCACTGAAGCTTTCTTT
D: .; size: many; J: TRBJ2-7; V: TRBV15; CDR3: CATSRGRGSEQYF; DNA: TGTGCCACCAGCAGAGGAAGAGGTTCCGAGCAGTACTTC
D: .; size: many; J: TRBJ2-2; V: TRBV7-9; CDR3: CASSLRPPGTGELFF; DNA: TGTGCCAGCAGCTTAAGGCCCCCGGGCACCGGGGAGCTGTTTTTT
D: TRBD1; size: .; J: TRBJ2-7; V: TRBV30; CDR3: CAWSRDRSYEQYF; DNA: TGTGCCTGGAGCCGGGACAGGAGCTACGAGCAGTACTTC
D: .; size: few; J: TRBJ1-6; V: TRBV4-1; CDR3: CASSQVMRGPRGSPLHF; DNA: TGCGCCAGCAGCCAAGTGATGCGAGGACCGAGGGGTTCACCCCTCCACTTT